The next 10 T cell receptor beta chains were all read from a single sample in a study of blood T cell repertoires in COVID-19. Repertoires were generated with immunoSEQ multiplex PCR, while TCRdb's copy carries only in-frame clones and drops some. In the table there are under 200,000 clones, about 86% of which are singletons. Sequencing used PBMCs or T cells enriched from blood (not recorded which). These receptors came from a man aged 50 to 60 who had recovered from COVID-19.

The V gene is TRBV5-1, the J gene TRBJ2-1; TRBD2 matches 11 bases. The CDR3 totals 14 residues. From germline, CDR1 is SGHRS and CDR2 YFSETQ. V trimming: 4 bases; J trimming: 5 bases; junction bases outside the gene matches: 2. The CDR3 protein is CASSGGLADNEQFF. CDR3 in DNA: TGCGCCAGCAGCGGGGGACTAGCGGACAATGAGCAGTTCTTC. Together with reference TRBV5-1 and TRBJ2-1, the CDR3 gives the full variable domain: KAGVTQTPRYLIKTRGQQVTLSCSPISGHRSVSWYQQTPGQGLQFLFEYFSETQRNKGNFPGRFSGRQFSNSRSEMNVSTLELGDSALYLCASSGGLADNEQFFGPGTRLTVL.

The gene calls are TRBV19 and TRBJ1-5, with TRBD1 identical over 9 bases. Germline trimming cut 5 bases from V and 7 bases from J; bases unmatched to any gene: 9. This CDR3 comprises 15 residues. Germline loops: CDR1 LNHDA, CDR2 SQIVND (reference sequence). CDR3 bases: TGTGCCAGTAGTTCCCAACAGGGGGCGGGGCAGCCCCAGCATTTT. Residues: CASSSQQGAGQPQHF.

The DNA for the CDR3 is TGTGCCAGCAGTTACTCTGACATGAGGAACACTGAAGCTTTCTTT. Translated: CASSYSDMRNTEAFF. The chain links TRBV6-5 to TRBJ1-1, with D unresolved. CDR3 size: 15 residues. With 0 bases removed from V and 1 base from J, the gap between germline ends came to 9 bases. From germline, CDR1 is MNHEY and CDR2 SVGAGI.

The chain uses TRBV12-3 or TRBV12-4 and TRBJ1-4; D ambiguous. Deletions cut 6 bases from V and 7 bases from J, with 12 bases between. The CDR3 runs 13 residues. Written as DNA, the CDR3 is TGTGCCAGCAGCACGGGATGGGGTGAAAAACTGTTTTTT. It encodes CASSTGWGEKLFF.

DNA of the CDR3: TGTGCCAGCAGTGTCTCGGGACTAGCGGGGTTTCATGAGCAGTTCTTC. It yields the protein CASSVSGLAGFHEQFF. The chain couples TRBV2 to TRBJ2-1; 13 bases are a match to TRBD2. The V gene end was trimmed by 4 bases and the J gene end by 8 bases; junction bases not matched to a gene: 8. This CDR3 is 16 amino acids long. Looked up from germline, CDR1 is SNHLY and CDR2 is FYNNEI.

V gene TRBV5-6 combines with J gene TRBJ1-2; D not resolved. The CDR3 covers 13 residues. With 1 base removed from V and 4 bases from J, the gap between germline ends came to 8 bases. Germline V lookup: CDR1 SGHDT, CDR2 YYEEEE. As DNA, the CDR3 is TGTGCCAGCAGCTTGACAGACCCCTATGGCTACACCTTC. Its translation: CASSLTDPYGYTF. Full variable domain (outside the CDR3, taken from reference TRBV5-6 and TRBJ1-2): DAGVTQSPTHLIKTRGQQVTLRCSPKSGHDTVSWYQQALGQGPQFIFQYYEEEERQRGNFPDRFSGHQFPNYSSELNVNALLLGDSALYLCASSLTDPYGYTFGSGTRLTVV.

The chain recombines TRBV6-5 with TRBJ1-2; the match to TRBD1 covers 7 bases. Germline V gene lookup returns CDR1 MNHEY and CDR2 SVGAGI. Trimming at V came to 7 bases and at J to 8 bases, leaving 16 bases not matched to a gene. The CDR3 totals 15 residues. CDR3 in amino acids: CASNRQGRSVAGYTF. The CDR3 bases are TGTGCCAGCAATCGACAGGGAAGGTCGGTCGCCGGCTACACCTTC.

The CDR3: CASSIGAGSKEAFF. In DNA form, the CDR3 reads TGTGCCAGTAGTATCGGTGCGGGCAGTAAAGAAGCTTTCTTT. The chain uses TRBV19 and TRBJ1-1; D remains unclear. Per the germline V gene, CDR1 is LNHDA and CDR2 is SQIVND (reference sequence). V lost 3 bases and J 8 bases, leaving 16 bases between the germline ends. The CDR3 runs to 14 residues. Variable domain in full (rest from reference TRBV19 and TRBJ1-1): DGGITQSPKYLFRKEGQNVTLSCEQNLNHDAMYWYRQDPGQGLRLIYYSQIVNDFQKGDIAEGYSVSREKKESFPLTVTSAQKNPTAFYLCASSIGAGSKEAFFGQGTRLTVV.

V gene TRBV27 combines with J gene TRBJ1-2, with 7 positions matching TRBD1. Germline V gene lookup returns CDR1 MNHEY and CDR2 SMNVEV (reference sequence). The CDR3 contains 16 residues. V shed 2 bases, J shed 5 bases, and the junction held 11 bases outside the gene matches. CDR3 sequence: CASSLPRRRQGYGYTF. The CDR3 DNA is TGTGCCAGCAGTTTACCACGCCGTAGACAGGGTTATGGCTACACCTTC.

This CDR3 is CSVVQGRGNTIYF. The CDR3, as DNA: TGCAGCGTTGTTCAGGGGCGCGGAAACACCATATATTTT. The chain uses TRBV29-1 and TRBJ1-3; the D gene is possibly TRBD1 (6 bases). The CDR3 sequence is 13 residues long. V was clipped by 4 bases and J by 4 bases, with 11 bases between them. Germline V gene data show CDR1 as SQVTM and CDR2 as ANQGSEA.